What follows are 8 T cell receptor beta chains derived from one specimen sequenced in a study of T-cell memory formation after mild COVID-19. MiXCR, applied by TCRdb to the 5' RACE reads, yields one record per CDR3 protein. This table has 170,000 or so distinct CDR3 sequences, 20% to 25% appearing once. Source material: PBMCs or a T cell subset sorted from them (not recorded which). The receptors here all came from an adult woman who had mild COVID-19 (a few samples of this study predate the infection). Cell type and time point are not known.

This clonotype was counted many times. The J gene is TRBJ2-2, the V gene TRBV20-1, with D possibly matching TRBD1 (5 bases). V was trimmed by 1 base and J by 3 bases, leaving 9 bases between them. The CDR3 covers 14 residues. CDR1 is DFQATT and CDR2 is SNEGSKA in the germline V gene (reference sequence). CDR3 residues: CSARGQGDTGELFF. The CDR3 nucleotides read TGCAGTGCTAGAGGCCAGGGTGACACCGGGGAGCTGTTTTTT.

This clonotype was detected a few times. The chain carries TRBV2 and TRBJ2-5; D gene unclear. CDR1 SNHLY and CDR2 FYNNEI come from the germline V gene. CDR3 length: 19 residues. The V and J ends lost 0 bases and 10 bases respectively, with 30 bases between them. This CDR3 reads CASSEALLTIGDLGGDQYF. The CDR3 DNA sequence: TGTGCCAGCAGTGAAGCGCTTCTAACTATCGGAGACCTCGGTGGAGACCAGTACTTC.

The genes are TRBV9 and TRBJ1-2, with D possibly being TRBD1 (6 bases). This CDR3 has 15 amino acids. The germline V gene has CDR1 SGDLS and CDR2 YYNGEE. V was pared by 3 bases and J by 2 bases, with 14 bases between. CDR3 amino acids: CASSAALDSNYGYTF. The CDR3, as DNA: TGTGCCAGCAGCGCGGCCCTGGACAGCAACTATGGCTACACCTTC.

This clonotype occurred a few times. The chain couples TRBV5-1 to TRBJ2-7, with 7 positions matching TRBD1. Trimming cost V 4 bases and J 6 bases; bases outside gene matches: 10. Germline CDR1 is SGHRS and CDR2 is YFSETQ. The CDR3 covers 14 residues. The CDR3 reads CASSPTGILTEQYF. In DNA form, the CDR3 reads TGCGCCAGCAGCCCGACAGGGATCCTCACCGAGCAGTACTTC.

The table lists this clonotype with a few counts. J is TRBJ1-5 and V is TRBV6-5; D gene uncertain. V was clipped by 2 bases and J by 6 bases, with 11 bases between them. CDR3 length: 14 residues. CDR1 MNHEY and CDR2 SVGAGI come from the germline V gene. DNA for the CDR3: TGTGCCAGCAGTTACAAAGGAGGGAGTCAGCCCCAGCATTTT. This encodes CASSYKGGSQPQHF.

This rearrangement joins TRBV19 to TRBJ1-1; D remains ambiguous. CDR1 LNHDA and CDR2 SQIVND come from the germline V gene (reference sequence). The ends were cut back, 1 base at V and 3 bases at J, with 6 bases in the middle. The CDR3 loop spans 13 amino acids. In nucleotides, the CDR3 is TGTGCCAGTAGTATAGGATCTTACACTGAAGCTTTCTTT. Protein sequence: CASSIGSYTEAFF.

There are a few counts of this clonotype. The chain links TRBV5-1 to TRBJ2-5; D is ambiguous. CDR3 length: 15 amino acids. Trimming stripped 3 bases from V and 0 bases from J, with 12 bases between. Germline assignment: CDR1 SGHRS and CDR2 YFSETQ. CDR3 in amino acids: CASSSPETNQETQYF. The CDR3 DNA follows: TGCGCCAGCAGCTCCCCAGAAACGAACCAAGAGACCCAGTACTTC.

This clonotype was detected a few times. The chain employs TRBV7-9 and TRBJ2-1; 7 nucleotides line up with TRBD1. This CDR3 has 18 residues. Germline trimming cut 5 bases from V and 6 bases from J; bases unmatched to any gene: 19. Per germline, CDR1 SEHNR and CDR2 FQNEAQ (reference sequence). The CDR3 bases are TGTGCCAGCAGCAAATTTCCGGGCAGGGGGAGACTTAGCAATGAGCAGTTCTTC. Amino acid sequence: CASSKFPGRGRLSNEQFF.